These 22 T cell receptor beta chains were sequenced from one sample in a study of T cell changes during pregnancy in multiple sclerosis. Repertoires were generated with immunoSEQ multiplex PCR, while TCRdb's copy carries only in-frame clones and drops some. This sample has about 57,000 clones, with 90% to 95% found just once. The sample in question was CD4+ T cells from peripheral blood mononuclear cells, obtained in the second trimester of pregnancy. The receptor source for this set is a female donor with multiple sclerosis, enrolled in a pregnancy study.

The V call is TRBV19, the J call TRBJ2-2; D is possibly TRBD1 (6 bases). The CDR3 has 14 residues. The germline CDR1 and CDR2 sequences are LNHDA and SQIVND (reference sequence). V lost 2 bases and J 7 bases, leaving 11 bases between the germline ends. This CDR3 is CASSIQGLSGELFF. In DNA, the CDR3 is TGTGCCAGTAGTATACAGGGGCTAAGCGGGGAGCTGTTTTTT.

This rearrangement joins TRBV5-1 to TRBJ2-5, with 7 bases that match TRBD1. Germline-derived CDR1 and CDR2 are SGHRS and YFSETQ. The junction had 5 bases not matched to a gene; V was cut back by 5 bases and J by 1 base. CDR3 size: 14 residues. CDR3 bases: TGCGCCAGCAGTCTGACAGGGTTCCAAGAGACCCAGTACTTC. Translated, it gives CASSLTGFQETQYF.

The chain joins TRBV19 to TRBJ1-2; 11 nucleotides agree with TRBD1. The CDR3 runs 16 residues. CDR1 is LNHDA and CDR2 is SQIVND in the germline V gene (reference sequence). J gave up 4 bases and V 1 base, and 5 bases lay outside the gene matches. CDR3 coding DNA: TGTGCCAGTAGTATAGGGACAGGGGGCGACCTCTATGGCTACACCTTC. It encodes CASSIGTGGDLYGYTF.

In DNA form, the CDR3 reads TGTGCCAGCAGTTTTGGCAGGTTAGAGGGCTACACCTTC. This gives the protein CASSFGRLEGYTF. V is TRBV28 and J is TRBJ1-2; D unresolved. The CDR3 covers 13 residues. Trimming cost V 3 bases and J 8 bases, with 13 bases left between them. Germline values: CDR1 MDHEN, CDR2 SYDVKM.

The genes are TRBV28 and TRBJ2-7; D is unresolved. With 4 bases removed from V and 3 bases from J, the gap between germline ends came to 7 bases. Germline CDR1 reads MDHEN; CDR2 reads SYDVKM. This CDR3 is built from 12 residues. CDR3 coding DNA: TGTGCCAGCAGTTCCCCTAGCTACGAGCAGTACTTC. The encoded protein is CASSSPSYEQYF.

This chain connects TRBV2 to TRBJ2-5, with TRBD2 matching 11 bases. Per germline, CDR1 SNHLY and CDR2 FYNNEI. The CDR3 runs 15 residues. V was pared by 2 bases and J by 5 bases, with 4 bases of the junction left unmatched. This CDR3 reads CASSERSGGAETQYF. DNA for the CDR3: TGTGCCAGCAGTGAACGTAGCGGGGGGGCGGAGACCCAGTACTTC.

The chain uses TRBV19 and TRBJ2-3; possibly TRBD2 for D (5 bases). Germline V gene lookup returns CDR1 LNHDA and CDR2 SQIVND (reference sequence). Trimming stripped 3 bases from V and 4 bases from J, with 14 bases between. There are 15 residues in the CDR3. CDR3 sequence reads: CASSMRGPPADTQYF. CDR3 nucleotide sequence: TGTGCCAGTAGTATGAGAGGGCCGCCGGCAGATACGCAGTATTTT. Filled out from reference TRBV19 and TRBJ2-3, the complete variable domain reads DGGITQSPKYLFRKEGQNVTLSCEQNLNHDAMYWYRQDPGQGLRLIYYSQIVNDFQKGDIAEGYSVSREKKESFPLTVTSAQKNPTAFYLCASSMRGPPADTQYFGPGTRLTVL.

Here the CDR3 DNA reads TGTGCCAGCAGTAGGAGGTTTGGTTACGAGCAGTACTTC. Translation gives CASSRRFGYEQYF. The rearrangement joins TRBV28 to TRBJ2-7, with D possibly matching TRBD2 (5 bases). The germline V gene encodes CDR1 MDHEN and CDR2 SYDVKM. V lost 5 bases, J lost 4 bases, and 12 bases lay in between. The CDR3 is 13 amino acids.

The gene calls are TRBV2 and TRBJ1-1; possible D gene TRBD1, 5 bases. The germline CDR1 and CDR2 sequences are SNHLY and FYNNEI. Trimming stripped 5 bases from V and 1 base from J, with 17 bases between. The CDR3 sequence is 16 residues long. The CDR3: CASSLGQGWSNTEAFF. CDR3 in DNA: TGTGCCAGCAGTTTGGGGCAGGGTTGGTCGAACACTGAAGCTTTCTTT.

The chain recombines TRBV5-5 with TRBJ1-2; 10 positions match TRBD1. The CDR3 runs to 14 residues. Germline V gene lookup returns CDR1 SGHKS and CDR2 YYEKEE (reference sequence). Trimming cost V 4 bases and J 6 bases; bases outside gene matches: 6. The DNA for the CDR3 is TGTGCCAGCAGCCCGATTGGACAGGGGGATGGCTACACCTTC. It specifies CASSPIGQGDGYTF.

This sequence joins TRBV5-1 and TRBJ2-2, with 8 positions matching TRBD1. Germline lookup yields CDR1 SGHRS and CDR2 YFSETQ. V dropped 0 bases and J dropped 0; count of bases not matched to a gene: 1. The CDR3 has 16 amino acids. The CDR3 sequence is CASSLGTGTNTGELFF. CDR3 nucleotide sequence: TGCGCCAGCAGCTTGGGGACAGGGACGAACACCGGGGAGCTGTTTTTT.

The V and J genes are TRBV18 and TRBJ2-7; D possibly corresponds to TRBD1 (5 bases). This CDR3 region has 15 residues. Germline V gene sequence: CDR1 KGHSH, CDR2 LQKENI. V lost 5 bases and J 6 bases, leaving 20 bases between the germline ends. The chain's CDR3 is CASSERRDSSSEQYF. Here the CDR3 DNA reads TGTGCCAGCTCAGAGAGAAGAGACAGCTCGTCCGAGCAGTACTTC.

This chain uses TRBV9 with TRBJ2-7, with 11 nucleotides matching TRBD1. The trim removed 0 bases at V and 6 bases at J, leaving 2 bases unmatched. This CDR3 contains 14 residues. Germline lookup yields CDR1 SGDLS and CDR2 YYNGEE. CDR3 nucleotide sequence: TGTGCCAGCAGCGTAGTAGGGACAGGGGGCGAGCAGTACTTC. Protein: CASSVVGTGGEQYF.

The chain has TRBV4-1 and TRBJ2-1; D is perhaps TRBD2 (6 bases). The germline V gene has CDR1 MGHRA and CDR2 YSYEKL. The CDR3 contains 17 residues. The germline V and J ends were trimmed by 0 bases and 2 bases, with 14 bases remaining between them. CDR3 nucleotide sequence: TGCGCCAGCAGCCAAGAGGTTACGGGACTTCCCTACAATGAGCAGTTCTTC. It yields the protein CASSQEVTGLPYNEQFF.

This chain connects TRBV7-3 to TRBJ2-1; the D gene is possibly TRBD2 (6 bases). The germline V gene has CDR1 SGHTA and CDR2 FQGTGA. V was cut by 5 bases and J by 8 bases, with 13 bases left in between. The CDR3 is made up of 13 amino acids. CDR3 protein: CASSRGGADEQFF. The CDR3 DNA reads TGTGCCAGCAGCCGCGGCGGGGCGGATGAGCAGTTCTTC.

The CDR3 DNA is TGTGCCAGCAGCTTGGGGGGACAGGGTAATGGCTACACCTTC. As protein: CASSLGGQGNGYTF. The chain couples TRBV5-6 to TRBJ1-2; TRBD1 agrees at 9 bases. In germline, CDR1 is SGHDT, CDR2 YYEEEE. The CDR3 has 14 amino acids. The V segment lost 0 bases and the J segment 6 bases; nucleotides outside the gene matches: 3. The variable domain in full, with the rest retrieved from reference TRBV5-6 and TRBJ1-2, is DAGVTQSPTHLIKTRGQQVTLRCSPKSGHDTVSWYQQALGQGPQFIFQYYEEEERQRGNFPDRFSGHQFPNYSSELNVNALLLGDSALYLCASSLGGQGNGYTFGSGTRLTVV.

The chain is built from TRBV5-8 and TRBJ2-1; 8 positions match TRBD1. The V and J ends lost 0 bases and 7 bases, in that order; junction bases with no gene match: 6. CDR1 and CDR2 (germline): SGHTS, YDEGEE. This CDR3 is built from 15 residues. DNA of the CDR3: TGTGCCAGCAGCTTGGAACGCACAGGGGGAAATGAGCAGTTCTTC. It encodes CASSLERTGGNEQFF.

V and J are TRBV5-1 and TRBJ2-1; 7 bases are a match to TRBD2. The V segment lost 6 bases and the J segment 8 bases; nucleotides outside the gene matches: 11. Germline lookup yields CDR1 SGHRS and CDR2 YFSETQ. This CDR3 spans 14 amino acids. The CDR3: CASTRGVSSDEQFF. The CDR3, as DNA: TGCGCCAGCACCCGGGGGGTTTCTTCAGATGAGCAGTTCTTC.

J is TRBJ2-7 and V is TRBV30, with D maybe TRBD1 (5 bases). Trimming cost V 0 bases and J 3 bases, with 9 bases left between them. Germline V gene lookup returns CDR1 GTSNPN and CDR2 SVGIG (reference sequence). This CDR3 has 13 residues. CDR3 in amino acids: CAWSVSGRYEQYF. CDR3 nucleotide sequence: TGTGCCTGGAGTGTATCAGGGCGCTACGAGCAGTACTTC.

This chain connects TRBV30 to TRBJ1-1; D may be TRBD1 (5 bases). CDR1 and CDR2 from the germline V gene are GTSNPN and SVGIG (reference sequence). The CDR3 sequence is 14 residues long. Trimming cost V 5 bases and J 5 bases, with 18 bases left between them. The CDR3 loop reads CAWRRGSWGTEAFF. CDR3 sequence (DNA): TGTGCCTGGCGCCGGGGGTCTTGGGGGACTGAAGCTTTCTTT.

The chain employs TRBV18 and TRBJ2-1; D not resolved. The CDR3 has 12 amino acids. Germline CDR1 is KGHSH and CDR2 is LQKENI. V lost 0 bases to trimming and J lost 6 bases, with 3 bases between them. The CDR3: CASSPPSNEQFF. In nucleotides, the CDR3 is TGTGCCAGCTCACCACCGAGCAATGAGCAGTTCTTC.

This clone was observed a few times. J is TRBJ2-2 and V is TRBV9; D is uncertain. The CDR3 length is 15 residues. Per the germline V gene, CDR1 is SGDLS and CDR2 is YYNGEE. Between the trimmed V and J ends, which lost 0 bases and 1 base, there was a span of 7 bases. The CDR3 protein is CASSVGAGNTGELFF. The CDR3, as DNA: TGTGCCAGCAGCGTAGGGGCAGGGAACACCGGGGAGCTGTTTTTT.